The clone carrying this T cell receptor beta chain was found a few times. The CDR3 runs to 15 residues. Germline V gene data show CDR1 as LGHNA and CDR2 as YNFKEQ. The V and J ends lost 0 bases and 12 bases respectively, with 20 bases between them. The record originates from a study of blood T cell repertoires in COVID-19. In the authors' workflow: Scientists estimated how many nucleated cells there were by amplifying reference gene primers. Sequencing was performed with immunoSEQ multiplex PCR; in TCRdb, only in-frame clones are kept and a portion is missing. V and J calls and clone size are given by that table; D and trimming were obtained from the DNA. Seen here are 310,000 or so clones, 88% observed once, and the top ten hold 4%.

The sample was peripheral blood. This chain connects TRBV4-2 to TRBJ1-1; D gene uncertain. The source is a woman aged 45-65 years with active or convalescent COVID-19. CDR3 amino acids: CASSQDEASDRVPFF. Written as DNA, the CDR3 is TGTGCCAGCAGCCAAGATGAGGCTTCTGACCGGGTACCTTTCTTT.